The subject of this entry is one T cell receptor (beta chain). The CDR3 length is 21 residues. Trimming cost V 0 bases and J 2 bases, with 26 bases left between them. This specimen belongs to a study of blood T cell repertoires in COVID-19. Under the authors' procedure: Reference gene primer amplification yielded estimated nucleated cell counts. Libraries were prepared by immunoSEQ multiplex PCR; TCRdb keeps only in-frame clonotypes and omits some of them. The V and J calls and clone size were taken over from that table, and D and trimming were inferred from the DNA. The sample consists of approximately 77,000 clones, 85% of them appearing once.

This receptor was identified in a man between 50 and 59 years old with COVID-19, enrolled during active disease. V gene TRBV6-7 combines with J gene TRBJ1-3, with D uncertain. TRBV6-7 is an ORF for which the function is uncertain. Sequenced sample: peripheral blood. Written as DNA, the CDR3 is TGTGCCAGCAGTTACTCGTTAAAAGAGGTGGTAAGGCTTAAGGCTGGAAACACCATATATTTT. Translating gives CASSYSLKEVVRLKAGNTIYF.